What follows are 12 T cell receptor beta chains derived from one specimen sequenced in a study of cytomegalovirus exposure and HLA in healthy donors. PCR primers comprised 60 Vbeta and 13 Jbeta primers. Some clones are missing from TCRdb's copy, which holds only in-frame ones; the method was immunoSEQ multiplex PCR. In the table there are roughly 140,000 clones, 75% to 90% of which are singletons. Source material: PBMCs. Receptors were obtained from a female donor in good health and CMV-seronegative.

There are a few counts of this clone. The V call is TRBV11-2, the J call TRBJ2-7; D perhaps matches TRBD2 (6 bases). The CDR3 totals 14 residues. Looked up from germline, CDR1 is SGHAT and CDR2 is FQNNGV. Trimming stripped 3 bases from V and 0 bases from J, with 9 bases between. CDR3 protein: CASSFTGGSYEQYF. Here the CDR3 DNA reads TGTGCCAGCAGCTTTACCGGGGGCTCCTACGAGCAGTACTTC.

In DNA, the CDR3 is TGTGCCAGCAGCCCTCCGGGAGAAGAGACCCAGTACTTC. Its translation is CASSPPGEETQYF. The rearrangement uses TRBV11-2 and TRBJ2-5; D may be TRBD2 (6 bases). CDR1 and CDR2 (germline): SGHAT, FQNNGV. The CDR3 runs to 13 residues. V lost 5 bases to trimming and J lost 3 bases, with 10 bases between them. The complete variable domain, with remaining parts taken from reference TRBV11-2 and TRBJ2-5, reads EAGVAQSPRYKIIEKRQSVAFWCNPISGHATLYWYQQILGQGPKLLIQFQNNGVVDDSQLPKDRFSAERLKGVDSTLKIQPAKLEDSAVYLCASSPPGEETQYFGPGTRLLVL.

This clone was picked up a small number of times. V is TRBV11-2 and J is TRBJ1-1, with a possible D match to TRBD1 (6 bases). The V gene's germline CDR1 is SGHAT and CDR2 FQNNGV. V lost 4 bases, J lost 0 bases, and 9 bases lay in between. The length of the CDR3 is 14 residues. Written as DNA, the CDR3 is TGTGCCAGCAGCTCTGGGACACTGAACACTGAAGCTTTCTTT. Protein sequence: CASSSGTLNTEAFF.

In its sample, this clone was seen once. V and J are TRBV27 and TRBJ1-2, with TRBD1 matching over 9 bases. The CDR3 sequence is 13 residues long. V trimming: 3 bases; J trimming: 4 bases; junction bases outside the gene matches: 0. Germline V lookup: CDR1 MNHEY, CDR2 SMNVEV (reference sequence). DNA of the CDR3: TGTGCCAGCAGTTTGGACAGGGGCTATGGCTACACCTTC. This sequence encodes CASSLDRGYGYTF.

The chain links TRBV5-1 to TRBJ2-1; tentatively, D is TRBD2 (5 bases). Germline values: CDR1 SGHRS, CDR2 YFSETQ. Trimming took 2 bases from V and 5 from J, leaving 14 bases between them. The CDR3 is made up of 15 amino acids. In DNA form, the CDR3 reads TGCGCCAGCAGCTTTAGTAGTAGCGCCCACAATGAGCAGTTCTTC. This encodes CASSFSSSAHNEQFF.

The rearrangement uses TRBV29-1 and TRBJ2-2; 8 positions match TRBD1. The CDR3 covers 13 residues. V shed 4 bases, J shed 5 bases, and the junction held 3 bases outside the gene matches. Looked up from germline, CDR1 is SQVTM and CDR2 is ANQGSEA. The CDR3 protein is CSVGRTGTGELFF. In DNA form, the CDR3 reads TGCAGCGTTGGACGGACAGGGACCGGGGAGCTGTTTTTT.

This chain uses TRBV6-5 with TRBJ2-3; TRBD1 matches at 10 bases. Per the germline V gene, CDR1 is MNHEY and CDR2 is SVGAGI. The CDR3 totals 15 residues. V was clipped by 5 bases and J by 0 bases; unmatched bases: 2. The CDR3 loop reads CASSRTGGSTDTQYF. CDR3 coding DNA: TGTGCCAGCAGTCGGACAGGGGGGAGCACAGATACGCAGTATTTT.

The sample holds a few counts of this clone. This chain connects TRBV5-6 to TRBJ1-1; D is possibly TRBD1 (6 bases). Trimming stripped 4 bases from V and 4 bases from J, with 14 bases between. CDR3 length: 14 amino acids. Germline values: CDR1 SGHDT, CDR2 YYEEEE. The CDR3 is CASSRRDTGTEAFF. The CDR3 bases are TGTGCCAGCAGCAGAAGGGACACCGGCACTGAAGCTTTCTTT.

The chain joins TRBV19 to TRBJ1-5; 9 positions agree with TRBD1. Per germline, CDR1 LNHDA and CDR2 SQIVND (reference sequence). This CDR3 has 15 residues. The V segment lost 5 bases and the J segment 6 bases; nucleotides outside the gene matches: 8. This chain's CDR3 is CASSVSGTGLQPQHF. The CDR3 DNA follows: TGTGCCAGTAGTGTCTCCGGGACAGGGCTTCAGCCCCAGCATTTT. Looking up the rest from reference TRBV19 and TRBJ1-5 gives the full variable domain: DGGITQSPKYLFRKEGQNVTLSCEQNLNHDAMYWYRQDPGQGLRLIYYSQIVNDFQKGDIAEGYSVSREKKESFPLTVTSAQKNPTAFYLCASSVSGTGLQPQHFGDGTRLSIL.

The chain joins TRBV2 to TRBJ1-4; 10 bases align to TRBD1. The CDR3 length is 14 residues. J was trimmed by 7 bases and V by 7 bases; bases with no gene match: 6. Germline CDR1 SNHLY, CDR2 FYNNEI. CDR3 DNA sequence: TGTGCCAGCACCACCCGGGACAGGGGTGAAAAACTGTTTTTT. Its protein is CASTTRDRGEKLFF. Based on the CDR3 plus reference TRBV2 and TRBJ1-4, the full variable domain is EPEVTQTPSHQVTQMGQEVILRCVPISNHLYFYWYRQILGQKVEFLVSFYNNEISEKSEIFDDQFSVERPDGSNFTLKIRSTKLEDSAMYFCASTTRDRGEKLFFGSGTQLSVL.

The V call is TRBV5-6, the J call TRBJ2-1, with 7 positions matching TRBD2. Germline V CDR1 and CDR2: SGHDT, YYEEEE. J was trimmed by 8 bases and V by 2 bases; bases with no gene match: 10. The CDR3 sequence is 15 residues long. CDR3 region: CASSFGRESGDEQFF. CDR3 DNA: TGTGCCAGCAGCTTTGGGCGGGAGTCGGGGGATGAGCAGTTCTTC.

This chain joins TRBV9 and TRBJ2-1, with 7 bases lining up with TRBD2. Germline CDR1 reads SGDLS; CDR2 reads YYNGEE. There are 17 residues in the CDR3. With 0 bases clipped from V and 0 bases from J, the junction kept 6 bases outside the gene matches. The CDR3 is CASSVGGGELSYNEQFF. In DNA form, the CDR3 reads TGTGCCAGCAGCGTAGGGGGGGGAGAGCTCTCCTACAATGAGCAGTTCTTC.